Following are 9 T cell receptor beta chains from one sample sequenced in a study of T cell changes during pregnancy in multiple sclerosis. The method was immunoSEQ multiplex PCR; TCRdb's version includes in-frame clones alone and lacks a portion of them. The sample consists of approximately 44,000 clones, around nine tenths of them appearing once. The source was CD4+ T cells from peripheral blood mononuclear cells, collected in the first trimester of pregnancy. Every receptor here comes from a female donor with multiple sclerosis, enrolled in a pregnancy study.

V is TRBV19 and J is TRBJ2-5; 7 nucleotides align to TRBD2. With 4 bases clipped from V and 1 base from J, the junction kept 6 bases outside the gene matches. Germline loops: CDR1 LNHDA, CDR2 SQIVND (reference sequence). The CDR3 totals 15 residues. This chain's CDR3 is CASSTGGSGQETQYF. In DNA form, the CDR3 reads TGTGCCAGTAGTACCGGGGGGAGCGGCCAAGAGACCCAGTACTTC.

J is TRBJ2-7 and V is TRBV18; 11 bases fit TRBD2. With V trimmed by 2 bases and J by 5 bases, 5 bases remained unmatched. Germline V lookup: CDR1 KGHSH, CDR2 LQKENI. CDR3 length equals 15 residues. In DNA, the CDR3 is TGTGCCAGCTCACCAACTAGCGGGAGTTCCCACGAGCAGTACTTC. Translating gives CASSPTSGSSHEQYF.

V usage is TRBV7-2 and J usage is TRBJ2-2; 7 positions match TRBD1. Germline lookup yields CDR1 SGHTA and CDR2 FQGNSA. The CDR3 runs to 14 residues. V was pared by 2 bases and J by 4 bases, with 1 base of the junction left unmatched. DNA of the CDR3: TGTGCCAGCAGCTTAACAGGGGTCACCGGGGAGCTGTTTTTT. Translated, it gives CASSLTGVTGELFF.

This clone was seen just once. V usage is TRBV7-9 and J usage is TRBJ2-5; the D is unclear. Trimming cost V 1 base and J 4 bases, with 10 bases left between them. CDR3 length: 14 amino acids. Germline CDR1 SEHNR, CDR2 FQNEAQ (reference sequence). The CDR3 coding sequence is TGTGCCAGCAGCTTAGGGGCAGTGTCAGAGACCCAGTACTTC. Translation gives CASSLGAVSETQYF.

The chain links TRBV27 to TRBJ1-2, with D tentatively TRBD1 (6 bases). The germline V and J ends were trimmed by 3 bases and 3 bases, with 14 bases remaining between them. Germline V gene sequence: CDR1 MNHEY, CDR2 SMNVEV (reference sequence). The length of the CDR3 is 15 residues. CDR3 sequence reads: CASSLGAEPYYGYTF. The CDR3 DNA reads as TGTGCCAGCAGTTTGGGGGCAGAGCCCTACTATGGCTACACCTTC.

The chain links TRBV5-1 to TRBJ1-4; 8 positions agree with TRBD1. Germline assignment: CDR1 SGHRS and CDR2 YFSETQ. The CDR3 loop spans 15 amino acids. The V segment lost 0 bases and the J segment 6 bases; nucleotides outside the gene matches: 4. CDR3 nucleotide sequence: TGCGCCAGCAGCTTGGGGACAGGGCGTTATGAAAAACTGTTTTTT. This sequence encodes CASSLGTGRYEKLFF.

This chain connects TRBV19 to TRBJ2-3; TRBD2 matches 10 bases. This CDR3 is built from 16 residues. From germline, CDR1 is LNHDA and CDR2 SQIVND (reference sequence). The junction had 3 bases not matched to a gene; V was cut back by 3 bases and J by 0 bases. The CDR3 nucleotides read TGTGCCAGTAGTATCCTAGCGGGAGCTAGCACAGATACGCAGTATTTT. Translating it yields CASSILAGASTDTQYF.

The CDR3 nucleotides are TGCAGCGCTGGCGGAGCGAGCTCTGGAAACACCATATATTTT. Its translation is CSAGGASSGNTIYF. V and J are TRBV29-1 and TRBJ1-3, with no clear D. V lost 7 bases, J lost 0 bases, and 13 bases lay in between. Germline V gene data show CDR1 as SQVTM and CDR2 as ANQGSEA. The CDR3 contains 14 residues.

The chain links TRBV7-9 to TRBJ2-5; the match to TRBD2 covers 9 bases. V gave up 0 bases and J gave up 1 base; unmatched junction bases: 3. The CDR3 consists of 16 residues. Germline CDR1 SEHNR, CDR2 FQNEAQ (reference sequence). CDR3 in DNA: TGTGCCAGCAGCTTAGCGGGAGCGGGGGGCCAAGAGACCCAGTACTTC. Amino acid sequence: CASSLAGAGGQETQYF.